This TCR beta chain was sequenced for a study of identical twins. General study results and limits: High-abundance cord blood beta clonotypes had fewer insertions; memory repertoires showed none. Conclusions relied on cross-sectional statistical analysis, not following the same donors. An excess of low generation probability was shown by twin-shared out-of-frame alpha sequences.

Germline CDR1 reads MDHEN; CDR2 reads SYDVKM. V shed 6 bases and J shed 6 bases, with 21 bases lying between them. The CDR3 loop spans 15 amino acids. This clonotype was seen only a few times. Its matching antigen is unknown. TCRdb redid the calling of the 5' RACE reads with MiXCR, one entry per CDR3 protein. The table shows roughly 570,000 distinct CDR3 sequences, with 9.6% occurring only once. The same sample was also studied in work on yellow fever vaccine responses in identical twins.

The TCR was taken from a woman aged 18-29 years in good health. What was sequenced was PBMCs. The chain links TRBV28 to TRBJ2-7; D perhaps matches TRBD2 (5 bases). CDR3 loop: CASSLTLGVGSEQYF. The CDR3, as DNA: TGTGCCAGCAGCCTCACTCTCGGGGTAGGGTCCGAGCAGTACTTC.